One and the same sample provided the 29 T cell receptor beta chains below, sequenced in a study of molecular identifiers for immune sequencing clone quantification (dated by TCRdb to between 2017 and 2018). Library method: PCR. Sequenced on a NextSeq 500. Through fastp at Q25 and MiXCR, TCRdb rebuilt clones from the public reads, retaining in-frame beta chains. CDR3 protein sequences are deduplicated, and each keeps its most common genes and DNA. The sample profile shows tens of thousands of distinct CDR3 sequences; 20% to 30% of them were found once. The ten largest clones capture 0.7% to 0.8% of the sample. Sequencing input: naive CD8+ T cells from blood, with Jurkat cell RNA spiked in. The sample's cell subset or site label is to be understood as: FACS-sorted CD8+CD4-CCR7+CD45RA+ naive T cells. These receptors came from a human donor in good health. Some libraries in this study had Jurkat cell RNA spiked in.

This clonotype was detected a few times. Since a much larger clone is just one base distant, this may be a read error. The V call is TRBV4-1, the J call TRBJ1-1; the D is unclear. The V gene's germline CDR1 is MGHRA and CDR2 YSYEKL. The CDR3 runs to 14 residues. The CDR3 reads CASSHLSPNTDAFF. The CDR3 DNA reads as TGCGCCAGCAGCCACCTGTCACCGAACACTGATGCTTTCTTT.

This clonotype appeared a single time. This may arise from a read error, as a much more abundant clone is one base away. For the CDR3, the DNA is TGTGCCAGCAGACCAGGACATGATCAGCCCCAGCATTTT. As protein: CASRPGHDQPQHF. This rearrangement joins TRBV6-5 to TRBJ1-5; a weak D match, TRBD1 (5 bases). The V end lost 6 bases, the J end lost 5 bases, and 11 bases lay between the germline ends. The CDR3 covers 13 residues. Germline loops: CDR1 MNHEY, CDR2 SVGAGI.

This clonotype was observed at least ten times. The chain recombines TRBV28 with TRBJ2-7; 14 bases map to TRBD2. With 10 bases clipped from V and 3 bases from J, the junction kept 2 bases outside the gene matches. Germline CDR1 reads MDHEN; CDR2 reads SYDVKM. CDR3 size: 13 residues. This CDR3 is CAIGTSGGYEQYF. The CDR3 coding sequence is TGTGCCATCGGGACTAGCGGGGGCTACGAGCAGTACTTC.

This chain connects TRBV5-6 to TRBJ2-6; D is unclear. The CDR3 runs to 15 residues. V dropped 1 base and J dropped 2 bases, with 7 bases sitting between them. Per germline, CDR1 SGHDT and CDR2 YYEEEE. The chain's CDR3 is CASSLIWAGANVLTF. CDR3 DNA: TGTGCCAGCAGCTTGATTTGGGCTGGGGCCAACGTCCTGACTTTC.

In its sample, this clonotype was seen many times. This sequence joins TRBV27 and TRBJ1-5; D uncertain. Per the germline V gene, CDR1 is MNHEY and CDR2 is SMNVEV (reference sequence). CDR3 length equals 14 residues. Trimming took off 6 bases at V and 3 bases at J, with 12 bases between the two ends. CDR3 coding DNA: TGTGCCAGCAGCCGATTCGACAACAATCAGCCCCAGCATTTT. It specifies CASSRFDNNQPQHF.

Ten or more counts support this clonotype. The rearrangement uses TRBV7-6 and TRBJ2-3; 9 positions agree with TRBD2. V gave up 5 bases and J gave up 4 bases; unmatched junction bases: 10. The CDR3 is 16 residues long. CDR1 SGHVS and CDR2 FNYEAQ come from the germline V gene. The CDR3 DNA sequence: TGTGCCAGCAGCCTTAGCGGGAGACCGCCCGCAGATACGCAGTATTTT. This gives the protein CASSLSGRPPADTQYF.

Ten or more counts support this clonotype. This chain joins TRBV4-3 and TRBJ2-1; 8 nucleotides agree with TRBD2. This CDR3 contains 18 residues. Germline lookup yields CDR1 LGHNA and CDR2 YSLEER. J gave up 6 bases and V 0 bases, and 13 bases lay outside the gene matches. CDR3 sequence reads: CASSQDGIAGSRANEQFF. CDR3 nucleotides: TGCGCCAGCAGCCAAGATGGGATAGCGGGATCTAGGGCCAATGAGCAGTTCTTC.

This clonotype was counted a few times. The rearrangement uses TRBV12-3 or TRBV12-4 and TRBJ1-2, with D unclear. The CDR3 loop spans 10 amino acids. V lost 4 bases to trimming and J lost 8 bases, with 5 bases between them. CDR3 protein: CASSSRGYTF. The CDR3 nucleotides are TGTGCCAGCAGTTCTCGCGGCTACACCTTC.

The J gene is TRBJ2-1, the V gene TRBV25-1, with 8 nucleotides matching TRBD1. There are 14 residues in the CDR3. Germline CDR1 reads MGHDK; CDR2 reads SYGVNS. Trimming cost V 2 bases and J 14 bases; bases outside gene matches: 11. The CDR3, as DNA: TGTGCCAGCAGTGAACCTTCTCTAGGACAGGGCAAGTTCTTC. Its protein is CASSEPSLGQGKFF.

Notes on this clonotype: Since a much larger clone is just one base distant, this may be a read error. The chain combines TRBV5-1 with TRBJ2-7, with D possibly TRBD2 on 5 matching bases. The CDR3 runs 12 residues. The V and J ends lost 5 bases and 6 bases respectively, with 12 bases between them. CDR1 is SGHRS and CDR2 is YFSETQ in the germline V gene. The CDR3 bases are TGCGCCAGCAGGGAGGAATCTATCGAGCAGTACTTC. Amino acids: CASREESIEQYF.

This clonotype was found many times. CDR3 sequence: CASSYAADTQYF. The CDR3 DNA follows: TGTGCCAGCAGTTATGCCGCAGATACGCAGTATTTT. The rearrangement joins TRBV6-2 or TRBV6-3 to TRBJ2-3; D gene ambiguous. Looked up from germline, CDR1 is MNHEY and CDR2 is SVGEGT. The length of the CDR3 is 12 residues. The germline V and J ends were trimmed by 3 bases and 4 bases, with 5 bases remaining between them.

A word on this clonotype: A single base separates this from a much larger clone, so it may be a read error. The chain uses TRBV15 and TRBJ1-5; D remains ambiguous. The germline CDR1 and CDR2 sequences are LNHNV and YYDKDF (reference sequence). The CDR3 covers 12 residues. CDR3 in amino acids: CATREGNQPQRF. CDR3 in DNA: TGTGCCACAAGAGAGGGCAATCAGCCCCAGCGTTTT.

This clonotype was seen only a few times. This rearrangement joins TRBV6-5 to TRBJ2-6, with 7 bases matching TRBD1. Trimming took 8 bases from V and 4 from J; bases not matched to a gene: 8. The CDR3 has 15 residues. The germline V gene has CDR1 MNHEY and CDR2 SVGAGI. The CDR3: CASGDRVYGANVLTF. As DNA, the CDR3 is TGTGCCAGCGGTGACAGGGTATACGGGGCCAACGTCCTGACTTTC.

This clonotype was found many times. This chain links TRBV7-9 with TRBJ2-4; no clear D gene. The germline V gene has CDR1 SEHNR and CDR2 FQNEAQ (reference sequence). V dropped 8 bases and J dropped 0 bases, with 14 bases sitting between them. CDR3 size: 15 residues. CDR3 DNA: TGTGCCAGCCAAAGGGCGGACCTAGCCAAAAACATTCAGTACTTC. Translating gives CASQRADLAKNIQYF. The variable domain in full, completed from reference TRBV7-9 and TRBJ2-4, reads DTGVSQNPRHKITKRGQNVTFRCDPISEHNRLYWYRQTLGQGPEFLTYFQNEAQLEKSRLLSDRFSAERPKGSFSTLEIQRTEQGDSAMYLCASQRADLAKNIQYFGAGTRLSVL.

This clonotype was detected ten times or more. The chain carries TRBV29-1 and TRBJ2-7, with D perhaps TRBD1 (6 bases). This CDR3 is built from 13 residues. Germline CDR1 is SQVTM and CDR2 is ANQGSEA. V lost 6 bases, J lost 2 bases, and 14 bases lay in between. The CDR3 region is CSVTGTRTYEQYF. Written as DNA, the CDR3 is TGCAGCGTCACTGGGACACGAACCTACGAGCAGTACTTC.

The chain links TRBV30 to TRBJ2-1; 10 bases map to TRBD2. CDR3 length: 13 amino acids. The junction had 3 bases not matched to a gene; V was cut back by 4 bases and J by 6 bases. The V gene's germline CDR1 is GTSNPN and CDR2 SVGIG (reference sequence). CDR3: CAWTSGSGNEQFF. The CDR3, as DNA: TGTGCCTGGACTAGCGGGAGCGGCAATGAGCAGTTCTTC.

This clonotype was found many times. This chain uses TRBV29-1 with TRBJ2-2; D is undetermined. Germline-derived CDR1 and CDR2 are SQVTM and ANQGSEA. The CDR3 sequence is 14 residues long. Trimming stripped 1 base from V and 1 base from J, with 7 bases between. The CDR3 is CSVEGLQNTGELFF. DNA of the CDR3: TGCAGCGTTGAAGGGTTACAGAACACCGGGGAGCTGTTTTTT.

At least ten counts were recorded for this clonotype. V and J are TRBV6-6 and TRBJ2-7; no definite D call. CDR3 length equals 12 residues. The V end was cut by 4 bases, the J end by 2 bases, with 6 bases between. Germline loops: CDR1 MNHNY, CDR2 SVGAGI (reference sequence). The CDR3: CASSFIAYEQYF. The DNA for the CDR3 is TGTGCCAGCAGTTTTATAGCCTACGAGCAGTACTTC.

On this clonotype itself: One end of the junction is discordant with germline, which a read error may explain. The V and J genes are TRBV7-6 and TRBJ1-1; weak D call: TRBD1 (5 bases). Germline V CDR1 and CDR2: SGHVS, FNYEAQ. CDR3 length: 14 residues. The CDR3 protein is CASSLRRTDTGAFF. DNA for the CDR3: TGTGCCAGCAGCTTACGCAGGACGGACACTGGAGCTTTCTTT.

This chain uses TRBV4-1 with TRBJ2-5; 8 bases align to TRBD1. From germline, CDR1 is MGHRA and CDR2 YSYEKL. The junction had 4 bases not matched to a gene; V was cut back by 3 bases and J by 1 base. This CDR3 region has 15 residues. The CDR3 DNA is TGCGCCAGCAGCCACGCACAGGGGGGCCAAGAGACCCAGTACTTC. As protein: CASSHAQGGQETQYF.

This clonotype has ten or more counts. The rearrangement uses TRBV4-1 and TRBJ1-1; a weak D match, TRBD1 (6 bases). Between the trimmed V and J ends, which lost 3 bases and 6 bases, there was a span of 14 bases. CDR1 is MGHRA and CDR2 is YSYEKL in the germline V gene. CDR3 size: 14 residues. Written as DNA, the CDR3 is TGCGCCAGCAGCCAGCAGGGGTTGGTGGCTGAAGCTTTCTTT. It is translated as CASSQQGLVAEAFF.

This clonotype turned up a few times. V and J are TRBV6-5 and TRBJ2-3, with 8 bases lining up with TRBD1. The germline CDR1 and CDR2 sequences are MNHEY and SVGAGI. V was clipped by 2 bases and J by 2 bases; unmatched bases: 3. The CDR3 runs 15 residues. The CDR3, as DNA: TGTGCCAGCAGTTACGGACAGGGCAACACAGATACGCAGTATTTT. This codes for CASSYGQGNTDTQYF.

In this sample, this clonotype turned up many times. This rearrangement joins TRBV28 to TRBJ2-7, with D perhaps matching TRBD1 or TRBD2 (5 bases each). Germline V gene sequence: CDR1 MDHEN, CDR2 SYDVKM. This CDR3 is 15 amino acids long. V lost 5 bases, J lost 2 bases, and 16 bases lay in between. In DNA, the CDR3 is TGTGCCAGCAGTGAAATTGGGGACGGAGCCTACGAGCAGTACTTC. Translating it yields CASSEIGDGAYEQYF.

This clonotype has a count of ten or more. J is TRBJ2-3 and V is TRBV29-1; D remains unclear. Trimming left V 7 bases short and J 0 bases short, with 14 bases between. This CDR3 is 14 amino acids long. Germline V gene sequence: CDR1 SQVTM, CDR2 ANQGSEA. CDR3 loop: CSATSDASTDTQYF. The CDR3, as DNA: TGCAGCGCCACCTCAGACGCTAGCACAGATACGCAGTATTTT.

This clonotype was counted once. A much more abundant neighbour one base away suggests this may be a read error. The chain carries TRBV4-1 and TRBJ1-6; no definite D call. The CDR3 is made up of 14 amino acids. V was shortened by 6 bases and J by 5 bases, with 11 bases between the two germline ends. Germline V gives CDR1 MGHRA, CDR2 YSYEKL. Here the CDR3 DNA reads TGCGCCAGCAGGCAAAAGACCAATAATTCACCCCTCCACTTT. Encoded protein: CASRQKTNNSPLHF.

This clonotype was picked up a small number of times. The chain has TRBV12-3 or TRBV12-4 and TRBJ2-7, with D tentatively TRBD2 (5 bases). The V and J ends lost 1 base and 3 bases respectively, with 10 bases between them. The length of the CDR3 is 14 residues. DNA for the CDR3: TGTGCCAGCAGTTTAGGAGGGAGTCACTACGAGCAGTACTTC. Its translation is CASSLGGSHYEQYF.

As regards this clonotype: This CDR3 is missing its conserved last phenylalanine or tryptophan, likely due to a read error. This chain links TRBV20-1 with TRBJ2-1; 11 nucleotides agree with TRBD2. The CDR3 has 14 residues. The V gene's germline CDR1 is DFQATT and CDR2 SNEGSKA (reference sequence). After removal of 6 bases from V and 4 bases from J, the junction contained 5 bases not matched to a gene. CDR3 DNA sequence: TGCAGTGCGTACGGGACTAGCGGTTACAATGAGCAGTTCATC. Protein sequence: CSAYGTSGYNEQFI.

The CDR3 reads CASSNFTEAFF. The CDR3 coding sequence is TGTGCCAGTAGTAACTTCACAGAAGCTTTCTTT. V usage is TRBV19 and J usage is TRBJ1-1; no clear D. The CDR3 has 11 amino acids. Germline V gene sequence: CDR1 LNHDA, CDR2 SQIVND (reference sequence). V lost 4 bases and J 8 bases, leaving 8 bases between the germline ends.

This clonotype came up a few times. For the CDR3, the DNA is TGTGCCAGCAGCTCGGGACTAGCGGTAGACGAGCAGTACTTC. This translates into CASSSGLAVDEQYF. V gene TRBV5-6 combines with J gene TRBJ2-7; 11 bases agree with TRBD2. Germline CDR1 is SGHDT and CDR2 is YYEEEE. The CDR3 contains 14 residues. Unmatched junction bases numbered 4, after V lost 3 bases and J lost 5 bases.